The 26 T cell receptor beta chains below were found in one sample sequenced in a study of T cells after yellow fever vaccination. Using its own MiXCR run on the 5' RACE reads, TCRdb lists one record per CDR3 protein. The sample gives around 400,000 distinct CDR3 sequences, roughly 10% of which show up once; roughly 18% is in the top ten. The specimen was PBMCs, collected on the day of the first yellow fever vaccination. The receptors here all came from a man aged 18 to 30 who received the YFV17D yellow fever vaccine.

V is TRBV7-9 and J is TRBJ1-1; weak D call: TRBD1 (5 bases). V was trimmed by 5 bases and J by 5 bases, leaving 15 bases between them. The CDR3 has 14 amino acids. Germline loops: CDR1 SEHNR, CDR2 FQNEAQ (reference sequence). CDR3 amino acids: CASSPSGWGTEAFF. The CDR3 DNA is TGTGCCAGCAGCCCAAGCGGCTGGGGGACTGAAGCTTTCTTT.

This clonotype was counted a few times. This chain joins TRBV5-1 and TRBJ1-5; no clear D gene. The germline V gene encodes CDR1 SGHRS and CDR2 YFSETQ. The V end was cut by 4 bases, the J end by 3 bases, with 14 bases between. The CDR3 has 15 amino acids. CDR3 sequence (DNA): TGCGCCAGCAGCCAGCAAGGAGGACTCAATCAGCCCCAGCATTTT. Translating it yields CASSQQGGLNQPQHF.

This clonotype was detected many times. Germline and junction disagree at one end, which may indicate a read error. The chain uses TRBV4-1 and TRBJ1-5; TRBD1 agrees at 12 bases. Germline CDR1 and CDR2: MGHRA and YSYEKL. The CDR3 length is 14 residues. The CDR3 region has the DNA TGCGCCAGCAACCAAGGGACAGGGGGCCAGCCCCAGCATTTT. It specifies CASNQGTGGQPQHF.

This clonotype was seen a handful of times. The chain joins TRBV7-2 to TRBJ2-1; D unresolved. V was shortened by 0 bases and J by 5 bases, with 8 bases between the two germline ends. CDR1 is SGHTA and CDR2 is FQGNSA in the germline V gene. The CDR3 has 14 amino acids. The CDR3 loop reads CASSLAGSHNEQFF. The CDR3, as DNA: TGTGCCAGCAGCTTAGCGGGGTCCCACAATGAGCAGTTCTTC.

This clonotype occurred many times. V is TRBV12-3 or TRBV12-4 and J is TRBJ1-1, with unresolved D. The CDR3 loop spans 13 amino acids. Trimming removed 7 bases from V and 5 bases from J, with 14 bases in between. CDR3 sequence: CASTLLRETEAFF. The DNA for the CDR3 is TGTGCCAGCACGCTCCTCCGGGAGACTGAAGCTTTCTTT.

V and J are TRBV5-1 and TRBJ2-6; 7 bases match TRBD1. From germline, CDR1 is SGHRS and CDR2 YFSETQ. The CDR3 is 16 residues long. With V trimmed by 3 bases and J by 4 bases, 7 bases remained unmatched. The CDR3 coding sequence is TGCGCCAGCAGCTCACGACAGGGATCAGGGGCCAACGTCCTGACTTTC. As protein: CASSSRQGSGANVLTF. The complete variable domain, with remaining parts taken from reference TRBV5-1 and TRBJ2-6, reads KAGVTQTPRYLIKTRGQQVTLSCSPISGHRSVSWYQQTPGQGLQFLFEYFSETQRNKGNFPGRFSGRQFSNSRSEMNVSTLELGDSALYLCASSSRQGSGANVLTFGAGSRLTVL.

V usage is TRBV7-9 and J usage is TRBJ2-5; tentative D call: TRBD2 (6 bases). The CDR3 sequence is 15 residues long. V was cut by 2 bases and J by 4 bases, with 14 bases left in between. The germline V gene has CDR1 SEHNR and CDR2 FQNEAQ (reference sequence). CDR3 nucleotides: TGTGCCAGCAGCTTATCCGGGACTTTGGTAGAGACCCAGTACTTC. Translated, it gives CASSLSGTLVETQYF.

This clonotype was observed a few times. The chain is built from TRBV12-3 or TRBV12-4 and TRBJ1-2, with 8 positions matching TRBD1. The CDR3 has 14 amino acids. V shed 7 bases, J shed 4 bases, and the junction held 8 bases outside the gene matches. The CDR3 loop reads CASTRQGLGYGYTF. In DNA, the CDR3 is TGTGCCAGCACCAGACAGGGGCTAGGCTATGGCTACACCTTC.

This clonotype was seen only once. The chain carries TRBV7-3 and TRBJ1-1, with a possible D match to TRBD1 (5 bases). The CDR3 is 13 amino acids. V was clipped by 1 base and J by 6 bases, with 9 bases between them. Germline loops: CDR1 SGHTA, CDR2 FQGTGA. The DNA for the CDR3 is TGTGCCAGCAGCTTAATCGCGGGGGCTGAAGCTTTCTTT. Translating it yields CASSLIAGAEAFF. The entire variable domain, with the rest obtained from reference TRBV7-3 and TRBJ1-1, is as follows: GAGVSQTPSNKVTEKGKYVELRCDPISGHTALYWYRQSLGQGPEFLIYFQGTGAADDSGLPNDRFFAVRPEGSVSTLKIQRTERGDSAVYLCASSLIAGAEAFFGQGTRLTVV.

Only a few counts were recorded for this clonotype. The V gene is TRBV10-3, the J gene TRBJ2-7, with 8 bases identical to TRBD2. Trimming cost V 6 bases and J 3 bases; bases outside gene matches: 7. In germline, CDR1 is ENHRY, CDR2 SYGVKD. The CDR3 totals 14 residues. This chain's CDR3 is CAIRSGGGRYEQYF. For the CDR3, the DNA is TGTGCCATCAGGAGTGGCGGGGGGCGCTACGAGCAGTACTTC.

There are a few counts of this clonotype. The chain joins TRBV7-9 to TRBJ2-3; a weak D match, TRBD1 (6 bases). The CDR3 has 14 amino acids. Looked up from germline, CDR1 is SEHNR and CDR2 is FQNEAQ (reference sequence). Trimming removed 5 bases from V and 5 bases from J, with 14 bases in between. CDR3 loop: CASSTGTVGDTQYF. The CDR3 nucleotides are TGTGCCAGCAGCACAGGGACGGTGGGAGATACGCAGTATTTT.

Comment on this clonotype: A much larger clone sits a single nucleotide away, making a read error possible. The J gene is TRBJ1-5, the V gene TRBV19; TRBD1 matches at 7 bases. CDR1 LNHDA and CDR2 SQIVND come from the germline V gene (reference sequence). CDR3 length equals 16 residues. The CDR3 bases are TGTGTCAGTAGTGTCAACAGGGGCGGTGGCAATCAGCCCCAGCATTTT. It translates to CVSSVNRGGGNQPQHF.

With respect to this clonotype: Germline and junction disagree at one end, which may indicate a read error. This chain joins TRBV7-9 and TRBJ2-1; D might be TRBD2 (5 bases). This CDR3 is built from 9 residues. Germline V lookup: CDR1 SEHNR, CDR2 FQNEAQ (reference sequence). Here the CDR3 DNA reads TGTGCCAGCAGCTTAGCCACTAGTTTC. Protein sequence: CASSLATSF.

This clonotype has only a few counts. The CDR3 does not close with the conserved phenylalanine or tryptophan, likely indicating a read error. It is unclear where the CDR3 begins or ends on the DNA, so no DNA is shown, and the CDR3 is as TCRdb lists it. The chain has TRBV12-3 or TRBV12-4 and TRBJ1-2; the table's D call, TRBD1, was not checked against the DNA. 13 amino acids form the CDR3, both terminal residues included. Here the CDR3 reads CASSPDGTPHAQI.

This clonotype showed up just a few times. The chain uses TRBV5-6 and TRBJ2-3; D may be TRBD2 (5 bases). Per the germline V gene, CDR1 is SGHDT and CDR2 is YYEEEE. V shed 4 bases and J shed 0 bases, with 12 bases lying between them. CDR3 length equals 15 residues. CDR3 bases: TGTGCCAGCAGCATCTGGACTTCTAGCACAGATACGCAGTATTTT. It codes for CASSIWTSSTDTQYF. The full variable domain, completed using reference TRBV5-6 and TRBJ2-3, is DAGVTQSPTHLIKTRGQQVTLRCSPKSGHDTVSWYQQALGQGPQFIFQYYEEEERQRGNFPDRFSGHQFPNYSSELNVNALLLGDSALYLCASSIWTSSTDTQYFGPGTRLTVL.

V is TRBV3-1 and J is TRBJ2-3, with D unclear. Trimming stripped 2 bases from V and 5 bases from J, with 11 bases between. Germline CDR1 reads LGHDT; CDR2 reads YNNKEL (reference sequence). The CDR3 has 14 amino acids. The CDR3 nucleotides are TGTGCCAGCAGCCAATTCGCTAGAGGAGATACGCAGTATTTT. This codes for CASSQFARGDTQYF.

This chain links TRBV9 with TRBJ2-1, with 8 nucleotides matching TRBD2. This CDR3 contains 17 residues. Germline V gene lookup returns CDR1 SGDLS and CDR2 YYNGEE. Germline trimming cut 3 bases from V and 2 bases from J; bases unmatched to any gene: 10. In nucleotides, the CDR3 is TGTGCCAGCAGCGGACCGGGGGGGACCGCGACCTACAATGAGCAGTTCTTC. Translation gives CASSGPGGTATYNEQFF. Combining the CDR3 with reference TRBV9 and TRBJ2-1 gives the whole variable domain DSGVTQTPKHLITATGQRVTLRCSPRSGDLSVYWYQQSLDQGLQFLIQYYNGEERAKGNILERFSAQQFPDLHSELNLSSLELGDSALYFCASSGPGGTATYNEQFFGPGTRLTVL.

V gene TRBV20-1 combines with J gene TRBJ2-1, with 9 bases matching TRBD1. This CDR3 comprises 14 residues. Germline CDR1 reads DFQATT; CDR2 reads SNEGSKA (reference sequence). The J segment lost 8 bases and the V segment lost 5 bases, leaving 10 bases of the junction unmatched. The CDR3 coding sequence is TGCAGTGCTGGCCCCTCCTGGACAGGGGATGAGCAGTTCTTC. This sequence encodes CSAGPSWTGDEQFF.

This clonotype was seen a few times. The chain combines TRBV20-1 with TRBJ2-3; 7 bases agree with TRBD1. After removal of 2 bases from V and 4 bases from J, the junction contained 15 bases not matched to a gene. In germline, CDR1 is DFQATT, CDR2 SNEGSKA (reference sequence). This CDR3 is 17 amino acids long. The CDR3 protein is CSARRIPGTALADTQYF. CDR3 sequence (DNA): TGCAGTGCTAGAAGGATCCCCGGGACAGCGTTGGCAGATACGCAGTATTTT.

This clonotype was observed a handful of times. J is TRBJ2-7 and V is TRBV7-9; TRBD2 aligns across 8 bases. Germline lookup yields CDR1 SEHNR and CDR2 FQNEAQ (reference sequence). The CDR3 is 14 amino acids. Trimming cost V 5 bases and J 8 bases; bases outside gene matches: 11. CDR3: CASSPAGALVQQYV. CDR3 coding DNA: TGTGCCAGCAGCCCAGCGGGAGCCTTAGTACAGCAGTACGTC.

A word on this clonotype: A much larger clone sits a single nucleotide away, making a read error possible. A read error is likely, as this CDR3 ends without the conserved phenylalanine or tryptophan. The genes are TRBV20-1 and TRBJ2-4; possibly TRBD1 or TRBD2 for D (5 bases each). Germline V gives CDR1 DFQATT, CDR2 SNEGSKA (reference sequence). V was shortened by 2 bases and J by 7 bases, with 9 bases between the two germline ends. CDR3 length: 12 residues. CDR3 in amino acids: CSARSEGNIQYY. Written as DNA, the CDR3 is TGCAGTGCTAGATCCGAGGGGAACATTCAGTACTAC.

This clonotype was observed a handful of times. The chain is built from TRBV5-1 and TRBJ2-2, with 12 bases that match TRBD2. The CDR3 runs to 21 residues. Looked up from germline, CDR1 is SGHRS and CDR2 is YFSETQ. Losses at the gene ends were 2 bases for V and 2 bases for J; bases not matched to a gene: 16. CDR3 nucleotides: TGCGCCAGCAGCTTCGTTGGCGGACTAGCGGGGACAATACTCAACACCGGGGAGCTGTTTTTT. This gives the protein CASSFVGGLAGTILNTGELFF.

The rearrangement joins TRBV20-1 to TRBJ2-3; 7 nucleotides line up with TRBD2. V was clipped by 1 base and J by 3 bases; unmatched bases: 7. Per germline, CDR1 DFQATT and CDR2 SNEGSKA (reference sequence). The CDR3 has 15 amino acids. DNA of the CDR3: TGCAGTGCTAGAGGGGGGGGATTAGAAACAGATACGCAGTATTTT. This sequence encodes CSARGGGLETDTQYF.

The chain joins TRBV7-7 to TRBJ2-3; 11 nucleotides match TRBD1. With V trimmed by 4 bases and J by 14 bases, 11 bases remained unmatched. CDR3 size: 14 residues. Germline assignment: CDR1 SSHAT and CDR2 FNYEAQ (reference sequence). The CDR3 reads CASSSVGQGEKVYF. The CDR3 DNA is TGTGCCAGCAGCTCAGTGGGACAGGGGGAAAAGGTGTATTTT.

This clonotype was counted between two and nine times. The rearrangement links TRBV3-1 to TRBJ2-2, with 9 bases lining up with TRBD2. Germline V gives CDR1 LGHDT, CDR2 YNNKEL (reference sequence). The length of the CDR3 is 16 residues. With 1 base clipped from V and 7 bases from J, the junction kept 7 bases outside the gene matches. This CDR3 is CASSQGWQRGVGELFF. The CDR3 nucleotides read TGTGCCAGCAGCCAAGGTTGGCAGCGGGGGGTCGGGGAGCTGTTTTTT.

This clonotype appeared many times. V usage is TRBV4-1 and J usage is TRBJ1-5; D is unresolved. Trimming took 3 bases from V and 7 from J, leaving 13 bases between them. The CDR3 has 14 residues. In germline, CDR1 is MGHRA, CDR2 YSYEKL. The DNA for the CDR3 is TGCGCCAGCAGCCAGAAGGCAGTCCAACAGCCCCAGCATTTT. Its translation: CASSQKAVQQPQHF.